The sequence of this T cell receptor beta chain was determined in a study of blood T cell repertoires in COVID-19. Background on the study: Some COVID-19 samples were acute and others convalescent; all came from the United States, Italy and Spain. The analysed material was cDNA or gDNA that came from T cells, B-cell-depleted T cells, or PBMCs.

Authors' analysis steps: The authors estimated nucleated cell counts from reference gene primer amplification. The table came from immunoSEQ multiplex PCR; TCRdb's copy has only in-frame clones and leaves some out. The DNA gave D and trimming, while V, J and clone size come from that table. The repertoire holds 200,000 to 250,000 clones, 86% seen once, with about 5.9% in the top ten. Germline V gene data show CDR1 as SEHNR and CDR2 as FQNEAQ (reference sequence). The CDR3 has 17 amino acids. Trimming removed 3 bases from V and 7 bases from J; junction bases left unmatched: 14. The clonotype was recovered from a man aged 60 to 69 with acute or convalescent COVID-19. The chain couples TRBV7-9 to TRBJ2-1, with TRBD2 matching 8 bases. The specimen sequenced was peripheral blood. CDR3 sequence reads: CASSLGLVAGTGNEQFF. CDR3 DNA sequence: TGTGCCAGCAGCTTGGGGTTAGTAGCGGGAACAGGAAATGAGCAGTTCTTC.